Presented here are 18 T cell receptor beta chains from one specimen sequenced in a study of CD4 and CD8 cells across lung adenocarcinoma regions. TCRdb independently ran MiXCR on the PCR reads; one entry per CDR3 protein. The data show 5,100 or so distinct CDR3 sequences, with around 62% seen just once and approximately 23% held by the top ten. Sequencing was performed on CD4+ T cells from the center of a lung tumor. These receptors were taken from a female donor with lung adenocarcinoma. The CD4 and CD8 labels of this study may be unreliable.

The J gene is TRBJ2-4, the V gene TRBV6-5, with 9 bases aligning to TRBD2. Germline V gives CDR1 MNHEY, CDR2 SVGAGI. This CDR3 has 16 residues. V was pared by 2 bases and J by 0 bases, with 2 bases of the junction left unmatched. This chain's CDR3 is CASSYLAGTAKNIQYF. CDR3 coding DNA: TGTGCCAGCAGTTACCTAGCGGGAACAGCCAAAAACATTCAGTACTTC.

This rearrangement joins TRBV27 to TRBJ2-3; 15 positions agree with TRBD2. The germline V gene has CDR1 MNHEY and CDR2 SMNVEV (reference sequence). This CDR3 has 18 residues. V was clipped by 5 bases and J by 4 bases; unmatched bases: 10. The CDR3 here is CASSHPGLAGGIADTQYF. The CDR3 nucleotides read TGTGCCAGCAGTCACCCAGGACTAGCGGGAGGGATTGCAGATACGCAGTATTTT.

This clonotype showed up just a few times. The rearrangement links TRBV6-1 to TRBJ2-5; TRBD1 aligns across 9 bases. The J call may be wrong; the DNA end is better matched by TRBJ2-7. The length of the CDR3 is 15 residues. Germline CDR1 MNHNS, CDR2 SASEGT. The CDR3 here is CASSEAGTGLYEQYF. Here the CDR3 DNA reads TGTGCCAGCAGTGAAGCCGGGACAGGGCTTTACGAGCAGTACTTC.

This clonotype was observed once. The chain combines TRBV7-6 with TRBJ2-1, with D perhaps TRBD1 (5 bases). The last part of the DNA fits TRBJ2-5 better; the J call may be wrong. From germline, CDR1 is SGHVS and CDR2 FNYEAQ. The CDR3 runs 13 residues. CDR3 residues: CAVAQGRQETQYF. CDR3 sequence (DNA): TGTGCCGTGGCCCAGGGTCGGCAAGAGACCCAGTACTTC.

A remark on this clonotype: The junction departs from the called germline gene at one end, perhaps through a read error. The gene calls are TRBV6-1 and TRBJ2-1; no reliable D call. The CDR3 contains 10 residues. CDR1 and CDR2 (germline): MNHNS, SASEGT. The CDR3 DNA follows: TGTGCCAGCAGGACCGATACGCAGTTCTTT. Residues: CASRTDTQFF.

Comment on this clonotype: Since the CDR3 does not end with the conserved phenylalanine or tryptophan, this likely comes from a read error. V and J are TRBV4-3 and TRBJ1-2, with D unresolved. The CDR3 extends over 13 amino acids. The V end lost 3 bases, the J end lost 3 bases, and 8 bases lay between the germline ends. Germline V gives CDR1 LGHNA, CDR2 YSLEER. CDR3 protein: CASSQKAHYGYTS. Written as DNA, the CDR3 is TGCGCCAGCAGCCAGAAGGCACACTATGGCTACACCTCC.

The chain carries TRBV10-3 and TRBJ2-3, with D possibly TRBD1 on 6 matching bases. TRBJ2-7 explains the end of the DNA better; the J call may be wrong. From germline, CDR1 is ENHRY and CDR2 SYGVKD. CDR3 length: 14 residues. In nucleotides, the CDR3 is TGTGCGGGGAGTGGGGGCCGTGACAGAGAGACGCAGTACTTC. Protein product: CAGSGGRDRETQYF.

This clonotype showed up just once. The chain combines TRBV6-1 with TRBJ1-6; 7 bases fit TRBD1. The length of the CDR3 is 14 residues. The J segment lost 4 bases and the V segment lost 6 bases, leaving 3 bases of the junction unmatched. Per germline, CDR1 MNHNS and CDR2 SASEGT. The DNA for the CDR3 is TGTGCCAGCAGCGAGACAGGGTATAATTCACCCCTCCACTTT. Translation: CASSETGYNSPLHF.

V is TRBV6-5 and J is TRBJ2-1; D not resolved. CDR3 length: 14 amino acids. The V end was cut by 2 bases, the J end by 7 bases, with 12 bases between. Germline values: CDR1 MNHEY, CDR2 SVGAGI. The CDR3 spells CASSYGPPMNEQFF. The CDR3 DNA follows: TGTGCCAGCAGTTACGGGCCCCCCATGAATGAGCAGTTCTTC.

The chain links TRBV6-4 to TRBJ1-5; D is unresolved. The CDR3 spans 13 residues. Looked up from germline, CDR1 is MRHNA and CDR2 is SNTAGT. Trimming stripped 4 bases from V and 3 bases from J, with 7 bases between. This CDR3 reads CASSVRVNQPQHF. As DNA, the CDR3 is TGTGCCAGCAGTGTGCGGGTCAATCAGCCCCAGCATTTT.

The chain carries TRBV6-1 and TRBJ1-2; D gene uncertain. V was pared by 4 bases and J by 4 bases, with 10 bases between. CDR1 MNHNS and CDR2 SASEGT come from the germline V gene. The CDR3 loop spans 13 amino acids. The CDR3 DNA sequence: TGTGCCAGCAGTGCATCAGGTGCCTATGGCTACACCTTC. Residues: CASSASGAYGYTF.

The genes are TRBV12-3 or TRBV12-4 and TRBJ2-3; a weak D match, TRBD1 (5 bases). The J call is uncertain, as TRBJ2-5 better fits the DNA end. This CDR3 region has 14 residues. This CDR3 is CAGSGARDPKTQYF. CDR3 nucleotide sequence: TGTGCGGGCAGTGGGGCGCGTGACCCAAAGACCCAGTACTTC.

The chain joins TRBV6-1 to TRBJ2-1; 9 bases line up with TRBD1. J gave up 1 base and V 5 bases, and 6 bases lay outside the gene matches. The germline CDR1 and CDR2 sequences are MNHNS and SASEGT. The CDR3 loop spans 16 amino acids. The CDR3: CASSRRGTGSYNEQFF. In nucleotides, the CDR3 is TGTGCCAGCAGTAGACGCGGGACAGGGTCCTACAATGAGCAGTTCTTC.

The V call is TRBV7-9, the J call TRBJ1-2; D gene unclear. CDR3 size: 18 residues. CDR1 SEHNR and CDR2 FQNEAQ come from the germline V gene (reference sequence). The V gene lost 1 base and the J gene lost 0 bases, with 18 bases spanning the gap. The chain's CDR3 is CASSLDVSQFGSNYGYTF. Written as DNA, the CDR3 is TGTGCCAGCAGCTTAGATGTTTCTCAGTTCGGATCTAACTATGGCTACACCTTC.

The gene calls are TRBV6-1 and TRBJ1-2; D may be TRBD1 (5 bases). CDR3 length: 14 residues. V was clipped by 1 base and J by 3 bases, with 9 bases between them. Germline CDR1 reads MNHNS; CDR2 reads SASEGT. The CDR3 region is CASSEVGADYGYTF. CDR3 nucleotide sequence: TGTGCCAGCAGTGAAGTCGGGGCAGACTATGGCTACACCTTC.

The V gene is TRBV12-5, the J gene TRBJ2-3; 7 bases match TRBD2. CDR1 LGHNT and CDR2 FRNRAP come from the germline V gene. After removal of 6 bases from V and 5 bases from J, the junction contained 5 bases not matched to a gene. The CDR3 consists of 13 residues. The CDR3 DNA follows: TGTGCTAGTGGCTCTGGACTAGGAGATACGCAGTATTTT. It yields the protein CASGSGLGDTQYF.

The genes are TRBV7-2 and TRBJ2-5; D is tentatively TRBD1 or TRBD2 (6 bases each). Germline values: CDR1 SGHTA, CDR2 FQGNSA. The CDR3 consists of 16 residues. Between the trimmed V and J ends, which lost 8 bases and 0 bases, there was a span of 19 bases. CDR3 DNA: TGTGCCAGCGGGGCGCTCGGGGGCCGAGACCAAGAGACCCAGTACTTC. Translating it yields CASGALGGRDQETQYF.

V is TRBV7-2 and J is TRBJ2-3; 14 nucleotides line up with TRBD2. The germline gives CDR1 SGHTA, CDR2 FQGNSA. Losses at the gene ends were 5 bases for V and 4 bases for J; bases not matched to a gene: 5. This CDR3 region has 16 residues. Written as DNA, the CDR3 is TGTGCCAGCAGCACGGGACTAGCGGGAGTTGCAGATACGCAGTATTTT. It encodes CASSTGLAGVADTQYF.